The rows below give T cell receptor beta chains drawn from one sample of a study of beta chain features in type 1 diabetes. Profiled with immunoSEQ multiplex PCR; TCRdb holds only in-frame clones, not every one. The table lists about 700,000 clones, 13% of them singletons, with less than 0.025% in the top ten. The sequencing sample was made of naive CD4+ T cells from blood. The source is a man younger than 30 with type 1 diabetes. CDR3s include the opening cysteine and the closing phenylalanine or tryptophan. The D gene is left open where the match is weak. Size is stated for part of the rows, as once, few or many counts, or as a class when the clone is expanded.

>.|once|TRBJ1-1|TRBV11-3
CASSPGGRRGANTEAFF
TGTGCCAGCAGCCCCGGAGGCCGTAGGGGCGCGAACACTGAAGCTTTCTTT
>TRBD1|.|TRBJ1-2|TRBV6-1
CASSPDRADGYTF
TGTGCCAGCAGTCCTGACAGGGCGGATGGCTACACCTTC
>TRBD1|.|TRBJ1-6|TRBV6-5
CASISWDREGSPLHF
TGTGCCAGCATCTCCTGGGACAGGGAGGGATCACCCCTCCACTTT
>TRBD1|few|TRBJ2-5|TRBV2
CASSPPRGTGGAETQYF
TGTGCCAGCAGTCCGCCGAGGGGGACAGGGGGCGCAGAGACCCAGTACTTC
>TRBD2|few|TRBJ2-3|TRBV5-1
CASSLGLAGASSDTQYF
TGCGCCAGCAGCTTGGGACTAGCGGGGGCCTCATCGGATACGCAGTATTTT
>.|.|TRBJ1-1|TRBV7-9
CASSRNLGATEAFF
TGTGCCAGCAGCCGTAACCTAGGTGCCACTGAAGCTTTCTTT
>.|few|TRBJ1-2|TRBV7-9
CASSLLSIEGYTF
TGTGCCAGCAGCTTATTAAGCATAGAAGGCTACACCTTC
>TRBD1|.|TRBJ2-2|TRBV28
CASSPSLGQGGTGELFF
TGTGCCAGCAGTCCTTCCCTGGGACAGGGAGGCACCGGGGAGCTGTTTTTT
>.|few|TRBJ2-7|TRBV9
CASSVSGTSYEQYF
TGTGCCAGCAGCGTCTCCGGGACCTCCTACGAGCAGTACTTC
>TRBD2|few|TRBJ2-1|TRBV9
CASSVSGGPNNEQFF
TGTGCCAGCAGCGTTAGCGGGGGGCCCAACAATGAGCAGTTCTTC
>TRBD1|few|TRBJ2-3|TRBV7-9
CASSPNRGQTDTQYF
TGTGCCAGCAGCCCGAACAGGGGGCAAACAGATACGCAGTATTTT
>.|.|TRBJ2-5|TRBV19
CASSMISGQETQYF
TGTGCCAGTAGTATGATTAGCGGACAAGAGACCCAGTACTTC
>TRBD1|few|TRBJ1-2|TRBV27
CASSRGTAQGYTF
TGTGCCAGCAGTAGAGGGACAGCTCAGGGCTACACCTTC
>.|few|TRBJ1-4|TRBV5-1
CASSLWQNNEKLFF
TGCGCCAGCAGCTTGTGGCAAAACAATGAAAAACTGTTTTTT
>TRBD1|.|TRBJ1-5|TRBV30
CAWGQDSYSNQPQHF
TGTGCCTGGGGACAGGATTCTTATAGCAATCAGCCCCAGCATTTT
>TRBD2|.|TRBJ2-5|TRBV23-1
CASPRREQYF
TGCGCCAGCCCCCGGCGGGAGCAGTACTTC
>.|few|TRBJ2-7|TRBV18
CASSPTLADSYEQYF
TGTGCCAGCTCTCCTACCCTCGCAGATTCCTACGAGCAGTACTTC
>.|.|TRBJ2-3|TRBV7-6
CASSFSGDETDTQYF
TGTGCCAGCAGCTTTAGTGGGGATGAGACAGATACGCAGTATTTT
>.|.|TRBJ1-1|TRBV5-4
CASSLQGDTEAFF
TGTGCCAGCAGCTTACAGGGTGACACTGAAGCTTTCTTT
>TRBD2|few|TRBJ2-1|TRBV19
CASSPGTSASSYNEQFF
TGTGCCAGTAGCCCCGGAACTAGCGCGAGCTCCTACAATGAGCAGTTCTTC
>.|.|TRBJ2-7|TRBV10-3
CAISEGQGSEQYF
TGTGCCATCAGTGAGGGGCAGGGGTCCGAGCAGTACTTC
>.|few|TRBJ1-3|TRBV30
CAWSVQGSGNTIYF
TGTGCCTGGAGTGTACAGGGATCTGGAAACACCATATATTTT
>.|few|TRBJ1-5|TRBV7-9
CASSLGSGRINQPQHF
TGTGCCAGCAGCTTAGGGTCGGGGCGGATCAATCAGCCCCAGCATTTT
>TRBD1|.|TRBJ2-7|TRBV10-3
CAISAPGTGTYEQYF
TGTGCCATCAGTGCCCCCGGGACAGGGACCTACGAGCAGTACTTC
>TRBD1|few|TRBJ2-7|TRBV6-6
CASSFGQGDEQYF
TGTGCCAGCAGTTTCGGACAGGGGGACGAGCAGTACTTC
>.|.|TRBJ1-5|TRBV2
CASNRERSNQPQHF
TGTGCCAGCAATCGTGAGCGGAGCAATCAGCCCCAGCATTTT
>.|few|TRBJ1-6|TRBV4-2
CASSQDAGANSPLHF
TGTGCCAGCAGCCAAGATGCAGGGGCAAATTCACCCCTCCACTTT
>.|few|TRBJ2-7|TRBV28
CASSLRGREQYF
TGTGCCAGCAGTTTAAGGGGTAGGGAGCAGTACTTC
>.|.|TRBJ2-2|TRBV5-4
CASSFGLDNTGELFF
TGTGCCAGCAGCTTTGGGCTCGACAACACCGGGGAGCTGTTTTTT
>.|.|TRBJ2-3|TRBV1
CTSKASGVTDTQYF
TGCACCAGCAAGGCTAGCGGAGTTACAGATACGCAGTATTTT
>TRBD2|.|TRBJ2-5|TRBV7-2
CASSTGGVWTQYF
TGTGCCAGCAGCACCGGGGGGGTCTGGACCCAGTACTTC
>.|.|TRBJ2-4|TRBV19
CATADSLSIQYF
TGTGCCACCGCAGACAGCCTATCCATTCAGTACTTC
>TRBD2|.|TRBJ2-1|TRBV27
CASSLLAGVYNEQFF
TGTGCCAGCAGTTTACTAGCGGGGGTATACAATGAGCAGTTCTTC